The 26 T cell receptor beta chains below all came from one sample that was sequenced in a study of shared clonotypes between healthy human individuals. Profiled with immunoSEQ multiplex PCR; TCRdb holds only in-frame clones, not every one. The sample has about 2.3 million clones, 80% to 95% seen once. Source material: naive CD4+ T cells from PBMCs. This sample's subset: CD45RA+ positively selected. Source of these receptors: a man aged 18 to 30 in good health. Some clones in this sample may be carry-over from other donors' samples.

The chain has TRBV6-5 and TRBJ2-2; 10 nucleotides line up with TRBD1. V trimming: 2 bases; J trimming: 6 bases; junction bases outside the gene matches: 6. The CDR3 sequence is 16 residues long. The germline V gene encodes CDR1 MNHEY and CDR2 SVGAGI. DNA for the CDR3: TGTGCCAGCAGTTACGCGGACAGGGGGGGGCCCGGGGAGCTGTTTTTT. Its translation: CASSYADRGGPGELFF.

The chain links TRBV6-6 to TRBJ1-1, with D possibly being TRBD1 (5 bases). V gave up 3 bases and J gave up 5 bases, with 16 bases separating them. Germline V gene data show CDR1 as MNHNY and CDR2 as SVGAGI (reference sequence). The length of the CDR3 is 15 residues. The CDR3 is CASSYYATGVTEAFF. CDR3 nucleotide sequence: TGTGCCAGCAGTTATTATGCGACGGGGGTGACTGAAGCTTTCTTT.

The sample holds one count of this clone. This chain uses TRBV5-1 with TRBJ2-1, with TRBD2 matching over 13 bases. Germline V gene sequence: CDR1 SGHRS, CDR2 YFSETQ. The J segment lost 6 bases and the V segment lost 7 bases, leaving 7 bases of the junction unmatched. The CDR3 spans 15 residues. CDR3 amino acids: CASGNRTSGSNEQFF. The CDR3 DNA follows: TGCGCCAGCGGGAACCGGACTAGCGGGAGCAATGAGCAGTTCTTC.

The rearrangement links TRBV2 to TRBJ1-1, with a possible D match to TRBD1 (5 bases). The CDR3 loop spans 11 amino acids. The germline CDR1 and CDR2 sequences are SNHLY and FYNNEI. Between the trimmed V and J ends, which lost 6 bases and 8 bases, there was a span of 10 bases. This chain's CDR3 is CASREGMEAFF. CDR3 nucleotides: TGTGCCAGCAGGGAGGGGATGGAAGCTTTCTTT.

This chain connects TRBV5-1 to TRBJ1-1, with 7 positions matching TRBD1. Losses at the gene ends were 4 bases for V and 4 bases for J; bases not matched to a gene: 7. CDR3 size: 14 residues. CDR1 is SGHRS and CDR2 is YFSETQ in the germline V gene. The CDR3 region is CASSITGVGTEAFF. The CDR3 DNA reads as TGCGCCAGCAGCATCACAGGGGTTGGCACTGAAGCTTTCTTT.

About this clone: Other nucleotide sequences from this sample produce the same CDR3. For the CDR3, the DNA is TGTGCCAGCAGCTTAGGTCCGAACACTGAAGCTTTCTTT. Its translation: CASSLGPNTEAFF. The chain employs TRBV11-3 and TRBJ1-1; D gene ambiguous. V lost 1 base and J 1 base, leaving 4 bases between the germline ends. The CDR3 contains 13 residues. CDR1 is SGHNT, CDR2 YENEEA, per germline.

The rearrangement uses TRBV6-5 and TRBJ1-2; TRBD1 matches 9 bases. CDR3 length: 14 residues. After removal of 2 bases from V and 6 bases from J, the junction contained 4 bases not matched to a gene. CDR1 and CDR2 (germline): MNHEY, SVGAGI. The CDR3 region has the DNA TGTGCCAGCAGTTACGTGGGACAGGGAGATGGCTACACCTTC. Amino acids: CASSYVGQGDGYTF.

The chain is built from TRBV6-1 and TRBJ2-7; TRBD1 is a possible D gene (6 bases). In germline, CDR1 is MNHNS, CDR2 SASEGT. With 1 base removed from V and 5 bases from J, the gap between germline ends came to 12 bases. The CDR3 is 14 residues long. CDR3 nucleotide sequence: TGTGCCAGCAGTGAAGACAGGGTGTTGGACGAGCAGTACTTC. It is translated as CASSEDRVLDEQYF.

V and J are TRBV7-3 and TRBJ2-1, with D perhaps TRBD2 (5 bases). The germline V gene has CDR1 SGHTA and CDR2 FQGTGA. The CDR3 covers 15 residues. Trimming left V 6 bases short and J 4 bases short, with 16 bases between. This chain's CDR3 is CASSFSVDLYNEQFF. The CDR3 coding sequence is TGTGCCAGCAGTTTTAGTGTGGACTTGTACAATGAGCAGTTCTTC.

The chain employs TRBV18 and TRBJ2-3; the match to TRBD1 covers 7 bases. After removal of 3 bases from V and 4 bases from J, the junction contained 4 bases not matched to a gene. Germline assignment: CDR1 KGHSH and CDR2 LQKENI. CDR3 length: 14 residues. Written as DNA, the CDR3 is TGTGCCAGCTCACCCTACACAGGGGCAGATACGCAGTATTTT. Translated, it gives CASSPYTGADTQYF.

Note on this clone: Other DNA variants within this sample encode the same CDR3. The chain employs TRBV5-1 and TRBJ2-1; D unresolved. CDR1 SGHRS and CDR2 YFSETQ come from the germline V gene. V lost 0 bases and J lost 4, with 8 bases in between. The CDR3 sequence is 14 residues long. The CDR3 region has the DNA TGCGCCAGCAGCTTGGGCCAGCAATACAATGAGCAGTTCTTC. Its translation is CASSLGQQYNEQFF.

The chain uses TRBV9 and TRBJ2-1; a weak D match, TRBD1 (6 bases). The germline V and J ends were trimmed by 0 bases and 8 bases, with 15 bases remaining between them. This CDR3 contains 15 residues. The V gene's germline CDR1 is SGDLS and CDR2 YYNGEE. Here the CDR3 DNA reads TGTGCCAGCAGCGTAGCTCCCACGGACAGCCATGAGCAGTTCTTC. Encoded protein: CASSVAPTDSHEQFF.

The chain carries TRBV19 and TRBJ2-7; 11 nucleotides align to TRBD1. V gave up 5 bases and J gave up 2 bases; unmatched junction bases: 5. The CDR3 length is 15 residues. Looked up from germline, CDR1 is LNHDA and CDR2 is SQIVND (reference sequence). The CDR3 region has the DNA TGTGCCAGTAGTTTACCGGGACAGGGGGCCTACGAGCAGTACTTC. This codes for CASSLPGQGAYEQYF.

This chain connects TRBV5-1 to TRBJ2-1; no clear D. Germline values: CDR1 SGHRS, CDR2 YFSETQ. The germline V and J ends were trimmed by 6 bases and 7 bases, with 14 bases remaining between them. The CDR3 extends over 13 amino acids. This CDR3 is CASMEGRLNEQFF. Written as DNA, the CDR3 is TGCGCCAGCATGGAAGGGCGGCTGAATGAGCAGTTCTTC.

This sequence joins TRBV5-6 and TRBJ2-4, with D unclear. Germline V gene data show CDR1 as SGHDT and CDR2 as YYEEEE. CDR3 length equals 12 residues. Trimming left V 0 bases short and J 9 bases short, with 7 bases between. CDR3 nucleotides: TGTGCCAGCAGCTTGGCCACGGGCATTCAGTACTTC. Its protein is CASSLATGIQYF. Full variable domain (rest looked up from reference TRBV5-6 and TRBJ2-4): DAGVTQSPTHLIKTRGQQVTLRCSPKSGHDTVSWYQQALGQGPQFIFQYYEEEERQRGNFPDRFSGHQFPNYSSELNVNALLLGDSALYLCASSLATGIQYFGAGTRLSVL.

This clone is a singleton in its sample. J is TRBJ2-5 and V is TRBV5-1, with 11 bases fitting TRBD2. From germline, CDR1 is SGHRS and CDR2 YFSETQ. After removal of 4 bases from V and 1 base from J, the junction contained 6 bases not matched to a gene. There are 16 residues in the CDR3. The CDR3 reads CASSDPGLAVQETQYF. CDR3 nucleotides: TGCGCCAGCAGCGACCCGGGACTAGCGGTCCAAGAGACCCAGTACTTC.

The chain carries TRBV11-3 and TRBJ2-1; the match to TRBD2 covers 7 bases. V trimming: 3 bases; J trimming: 5 bases; junction bases outside the gene matches: 10. This CDR3 region has 16 residues. Germline V gene lookup returns CDR1 SGHNT and CDR2 YENEEA. CDR3: CASSFSLASGHNEQFF. The CDR3 DNA sequence: TGTGCCAGCAGCTTTTCCTTGGCTAGCGGCCACAATGAGCAGTTCTTC.

Only one count was recorded for this clone. The V and J genes are TRBV30 and TRBJ2-7; the D gene could be TRBD1 or TRBD2 (8 bases each). There are 15 residues in the CDR3. The germline V gene encodes CDR1 GTSNPN and CDR2 SVGIG (reference sequence). Trimming took 0 bases from V and 3 from J, leaving 15 bases between them. The CDR3 DNA sequence: TGTGCCTGGAGTGTTAGCGGGACAGGTTACTACGAGCAGTACTTC. As protein: CAWSVSGTGYYEQYF.

The gene calls are TRBV2 and TRBJ2-3; D is uncertain. Trimming removed 4 bases at V and 0 bases at J, with 2 bases between. Germline V gene data show CDR1 as SNHLY and CDR2 as FYNNEI. This CDR3 region has 12 residues. The CDR3 loop is CASSGSTDTQYF. DNA of the CDR3: TGTGCCAGCAGTGGGAGCACAGATACGCAGTATTTT.

The V call is TRBV28, the J call TRBJ2-5; the D is unclear. V was trimmed by 0 bases and J by 4 bases, leaving 15 bases between them. Germline V gene data show CDR1 as MDHEN and CDR2 as SYDVKM. CDR3 length: 16 amino acids. The CDR3 is CASSLWGFSERETQYF. In DNA form, the CDR3 reads TGTGCCAGCAGTTTATGGGGGTTTAGTGAGCGAGAGACCCAGTACTTC.

CDR3 sequence: CASSPFVSANEQFF. Written as DNA, the CDR3 is TGTGCCAGCAGCCCCTTCGTTAGCGCCAATGAGCAGTTCTTC. This sequence joins TRBV28 and TRBJ2-1, with D possibly matching TRBD2 (5 bases). The germline gives CDR1 MDHEN, CDR2 SYDVKM. The CDR3 loop spans 14 amino acids. V lost 6 bases, J lost 6 bases, and 15 bases lay in between.

The gene calls are TRBV19 and TRBJ2-1, with D perhaps matching TRBD2 (7 bases). From germline, CDR1 is LNHDA and CDR2 SQIVND (reference sequence). Trimming pared 7 bases from V and 10 bases from J, leaving 17 bases between. There are 13 residues in the CDR3. This CDR3 reads CASTGRGGSEQFF. The CDR3 DNA is TGTGCCAGTACGGGGCGCGGGGGCTCGGAGCAGTTCTTC.

The chain joins TRBV6-6 to TRBJ2-7; D may correspond to TRBD1 or TRBD2 (5 bases each). CDR3 size: 15 residues. Germline loops: CDR1 MNHNY, CDR2 SVGAGI (reference sequence). V was trimmed by 5 bases and J by 9 bases, leaving 23 bases between them. The CDR3 region has the DNA TGTGCCAGCAGTGATACCCGGGACGACCCTTTTGGGCAGTACTTC. It is translated as CASSDTRDDPFGQYF.

This clone was found once. The chain couples TRBV23-1 to TRBJ1-5; D gene ambiguous. TRBV23-1 is identified as an open reading frame with a role that is uncertain. With 6 bases removed from V and 4 bases from J, the gap between germline ends came to 19 bases. This CDR3 has 16 residues. The chain's CDR3 is CASSFISADLNQPQHF. For the CDR3, the DNA is TGCGCCAGCAGCTTCATTTCGGCGGATCTTAATCAGCCCCAGCATTTT.

The genes are TRBV6-5 and TRBJ2-2; the D is unclear. This CDR3 has 13 residues. Trimming took 5 bases from V and 1 from J, leaving 5 bases between them. The germline CDR1 and CDR2 sequences are MNHEY and SVGAGI. The CDR3: CASSKRNTGELFF. The CDR3 nucleotides read TGTGCCAGCAGTAAACGGAACACCGGGGAGCTGTTTTTT.

About this clone itself: The sample contains more than one DNA sequence encoding this CDR3. This sequence joins TRBV30 and TRBJ2-7; TRBD2 matches at 7 bases. CDR3 size: 14 residues. After removal of 2 bases from V and 4 bases from J, the junction contained 8 bases not matched to a gene. Germline CDR1 reads GTSNPN; CDR2 reads SVGIG (reference sequence). The CDR3 coding sequence is TGTGCCTGGAGTCGTTCGGGAGGTTCTTACGAGCAGTACTTC. Protein sequence: CAWSRSGGSYEQYF.